The 27 T cell receptor beta chains below were found in one sample sequenced in a study of cytomegalovirus exposure and HLA in healthy donors. The PCR employed 60 Vbeta primers together with 13 Jbeta primers. The assay was immunoSEQ multiplex PCR, and TCRdb's table has in-frame clones only and misses some. Of fewer than 180,000 clones in the sample, 60% to 85% were seen once. Input material: PBMCs. The receptors come from a man aged 50 to 60 in good health and CMV-seropositive.

V and J are TRBV11-2 and TRBJ2-2, with 12 bases lining up with TRBD1. CDR3 length equals 16 residues. Unmatched junction bases numbered 10, after V lost 11 bases and J lost 3 bases. Germline V lookup: CDR1 SGHAT, CDR2 FQNNGV. The CDR3 is CAEGRGTGGHTGELFF. In DNA form, the CDR3 reads TGTGCCGAGGGCCGGGGGACAGGGGGCCACACCGGGGAGCTGTTTTTT. Filled out from reference TRBV11-2 and TRBJ2-2, the complete variable domain reads EAGVAQSPRYKIIEKRQSVAFWCNPISGHATLYWYQQILGQGPKLLIQFQNNGVVDDSQLPKDRFSAERLKGVDSTLKIQPAKLEDSAVYLCAEGRGTGGHTGELFFGEGSRLTVL.

A few counts support this clone. The chain combines TRBV5-1 with TRBJ2-7; 7 bases fit TRBD2. J was trimmed by 4 bases and V by 0 bases; bases with no gene match: 7. There are 15 residues in the CDR3. CDR1 SGHRS and CDR2 YFSETQ come from the germline V gene. CDR3 in DNA: TGCGCCAGCAGCTTGGCCGGGGGGAACGGGTACGAGCAGTACTTC. Protein sequence: CASSLAGGNGYEQYF. Drawing the rest from reference TRBV5-1 and TRBJ2-7, the complete variable domain is KAGVTQTPRYLIKTRGQQVTLSCSPISGHRSVSWYQQTPGQGLQFLFEYFSETQRNKGNFPGRFSGRQFSNSRSEMNVSTLELGDSALYLCASSLAGGNGYEQYFGPGTRLTVT.

This clone was observed a handful of times. The rearrangement uses TRBV9 and TRBJ1-5; a possible D gene is TRBD1 (5 bases). This CDR3 has 16 residues. Trimming left V 3 bases short and J 1 base short, with 14 bases between. CDR1 is SGDLS, CDR2 YYNGEE, per germline. The chain's CDR3 is CASSGGDWRSNQPQHF. CDR3 nucleotide sequence: TGTGCCAGCAGCGGGGGGGACTGGAGAAGCAATCAGCCCCAGCATTTT.

This clone rates as medium-sized. V and J are TRBV13 and TRBJ1-2; 7 bases agree with TRBD1. The CDR3 extends over 13 amino acids. Germline loops: CDR1 PRHDT, CDR2 FYEKMQ (reference sequence). The V and J ends lost 2 bases and 4 bases, in that order; junction bases with no gene match: 1. The chain's CDR3 is CASSLRDSYGYTF. The CDR3 coding sequence is TGTGCCAGCAGCTTAAGGGACAGCTATGGCTACACCTTC. Full variable domain (missing parts from reference TRBV13 and TRBJ1-2): AAGVIQSPRHLIKEKRETATLKCYPIPRHDTVYWYQQGPGQDPQFLISFYEKMQSDKGSIPDRFSAQQFSDYHSELNMSSLELGDSALYFCASSLRDSYGYTFGSGTRLTVV.

The V gene is TRBV12-1, the J gene TRBJ1-2. TRBV12-1 is a pseudogene locus. The CDR3 spans 11 residues. The CDR3 reads CASSLPLGYTF. CDR3 nucleotides: TGTGCCAGCAGCCTCCCCCTTGGCTACACCTTC.

The genes are TRBV19 and TRBJ2-5; 9 nucleotides line up with TRBD2. V dropped 4 bases and J dropped 5; count of bases not matched to a gene: 11. CDR3 length: 16 amino acids. Germline V CDR1 and CDR2: LNHDA, SQIVND (reference sequence). DNA for the CDR3: TGTGCCAGTAGTAAAACCCGAACTAGCGGGTGGGAGACCCAGTACTTC. This codes for CASSKTRTSGWETQYF.

The J gene is TRBJ2-1, the V gene TRBV11-2; 9 bases are a match to TRBD2. Germline CDR1 and CDR2: SGHAT and FQNNGV. The CDR3 contains 16 residues. J lost 7 bases, V lost 3 bases, and 10 bases had no gene match. The CDR3 nucleotides are TGTGCCAGCAGCTTGGGGCGGGAGGGCCCGGGGAATGAGCAGTTCTTC. Its protein product is CASSLGREGPGNEQFF.

Details on this clone: The sample contains more than one DNA sequence encoding this CDR3. This sequence joins TRBV18 and TRBJ2-3; D unresolved. From germline, CDR1 is KGHSH and CDR2 LQKENI. The V and J ends lost 3 bases and 2 bases respectively, with 3 bases between them. The CDR3 covers 12 residues. CDR3 sequence: CASSPYTDTQYF. CDR3 coding DNA: TGTGCCAGCTCACCTTACACAGATACGCAGTATTTT.

This chain joins TRBV18 and TRBJ2-5; 10 bases line up with TRBD2. Germline CDR1 KGHSH, CDR2 LQKENI. This CDR3 is built from 17 residues. V lost 6 bases to trimming and J lost 5 bases; unmatched junction nucleotides: 15. CDR3 protein: CASSQTLAGASWETQYF. In DNA, the CDR3 is TGTGCCAGCTCCCAAACCCTAGCGGGAGCCTCTTGGGAGACCCAGTACTTC.

The chain recombines TRBV28 with TRBJ2-7; a weak D match, TRBD1 (5 bases). The CDR3 runs 14 residues. The germline V and J ends were trimmed by 6 bases and 0 bases, with 12 bases remaining between them. Germline V gene sequence: CDR1 MDHEN, CDR2 SYDVKM. The CDR3 bases are TGTGCCAGCAGAGACAGTCCACTCTCCTACGAGCAGTACTTC. This gives the protein CASRDSPLSYEQYF.

The chain combines TRBV7-9 with TRBJ1-1, with 10 bases fitting TRBD1. V gave up 5 bases and J gave up 6 bases; unmatched junction bases: 6. Germline-derived CDR1 and CDR2 are SEHNR and FQNEAQ (reference sequence). This CDR3 comprises 14 residues. CDR3 sequence reads: CASSLRDRGAEAFF. Written as DNA, the CDR3 is TGTGCCAGCAGCCTCCGGGACAGGGGAGCTGAAGCTTTCTTT. Using reference TRBV7-9 and TRBJ1-1 for the parts outside the CDR3, the full variable domain is DTGVSQNPRHKITKRGQNVTFRCDPISEHNRLYWYRQTLGQGPEFLTYFQNEAQLEKSRLLSDRFSAERPKGSFSTLEIQRTEQGDSAMYLCASSLRDRGAEAFFGQGTRLTVV.

V is TRBV6-4 and J is TRBJ2-6; D gene uncertain. This CDR3 comprises 15 residues. CDR1 is MRHNA, CDR2 SNTAGT, per germline. V shed 2 bases and J shed 0 bases, with 5 bases lying between them. In DNA form, the CDR3 reads TGTGCCAGCAGTGACCAGTTCTCTGGGGCCAACGTCCTGACTTTC. Its protein is CASSDQFSGANVLTF.

V usage is TRBV11-2 and J usage is TRBJ1-1, with 9 bases fitting TRBD1. Germline CDR1 is SGHAT and CDR2 is FQNNGV. Trimming at V came to 5 bases and at J to 3 bases, leaving 7 bases not matched to a gene. The CDR3 runs 15 residues. The CDR3 here is CASSLFRDRDTEAFF. CDR3 DNA sequence: TGTGCCAGCAGCCTCTTCCGGGACAGGGACACTGAAGCTTTCTTT.

The CDR3, as DNA: TGTGCCAGTAGTATAGATCCAGGGGACAATCAGCCCCAGCATTTT. It encodes CASSIDPGDNQPQHF. This chain joins TRBV19 and TRBJ1-5; perhaps TRBD1 as D (6 bases). Germline CDR1 reads LNHDA; CDR2 reads SQIVND (reference sequence). V was cut by 0 bases and J by 3 bases, with 9 bases left in between. This CDR3 is built from 15 residues.

This chain uses TRBV11-2 with TRBJ1-4, with D perhaps TRBD1 (6 bases). The ends were cut back, 1 base at V and 4 bases at J, with 10 bases in the middle. Per germline, CDR1 SGHAT and CDR2 FQNNGV. The CDR3 has 15 residues. This CDR3 is CASSLGGGRNEKLFF. The CDR3 DNA reads TGTGCCAGCAGCTTAGGAGGGGGTCGTAATGAAAAACTGTTTTTT.

The chain is built from TRBV15 and TRBJ2-3; 7 bases are shared with TRBD2. The CDR3 covers 13 residues. CDR1 LNHNV and CDR2 YYDKDF come from the germline V gene (reference sequence). V gave up 6 bases and J gave up 6 bases; unmatched junction bases: 6. The DNA for the CDR3 is TGTGCCACCAGGAGTAACGGGGGGGATACGCAGTATTTT. Its translation is CATRSNGGDTQYF.

The CDR3, as DNA: TGTGCCAGCTACAGGGGGGAGGGGGAGCAGTTCTTC. Its protein product is CASYRGEGEQFF. The J gene is TRBJ2-1, the V gene TRBV2; a possible D gene is TRBD1 (8 bases). This CDR3 is built from 12 residues. Deletions cut 8 bases from V and 10 bases from J, with 15 bases between. Germline V lookup: CDR1 SNHLY, CDR2 FYNNEI.

The chain uses TRBV28 and TRBJ2-7, with D maybe TRBD2 (6 bases). Per the germline V gene, CDR1 is MDHEN and CDR2 is SYDVKM. The germline V and J ends were trimmed by 3 bases and 6 bases, with 12 bases remaining between them. The CDR3 has 13 residues. CDR3 in amino acids: CASSLRDIGEQYF. The CDR3 coding sequence is TGTGCCAGCAGTTTGCGGGATATAGGCGAGCAGTACTTC.

This chain links TRBV28 with TRBJ2-7, with 10 nucleotides matching TRBD2. J gave up 6 bases and V 5 bases, and 7 bases lay outside the gene matches. This CDR3 comprises 14 residues. Germline V lookup: CDR1 MDHEN, CDR2 SYDVKM. The CDR3 protein is CASSNTGTSVEQYF. DNA for the CDR3: TGTGCCAGCAGTAATACCGGGACTAGCGTCGAGCAGTACTTC. Full variable domain (outside the CDR3, taken from reference TRBV28 and TRBJ2-7): DVKVTQSSRYLVKRTGEKVFLECVQDMDHENMFWYRQDPGLGLRLIYFSYDVKMKEKGDIPEGYSVSREKKERFSLILESASTNQTSMYLCASSNTGTSVEQYFGPGTRLTVT.

As DNA, the CDR3 is TGTGCCATCAGTGATGATCAGGGCGCTTACACTGAAGCTTTCTTT. This encodes CAISDDQGAYTEAFF. V gene TRBV10-3 combines with J gene TRBJ1-1; D might be TRBD1 (5 bases). This CDR3 has 15 residues. Between the trimmed V and J ends, which lost 3 bases and 3 bases, there was a span of 14 bases. Germline values: CDR1 ENHRY, CDR2 SYGVKD.

There are a few counts of this clone. The V call is TRBV19, the J call TRBJ2-7; 7 nucleotides align to TRBD2. This CDR3 has 18 amino acids. With 3 bases clipped from V and 0 bases from J, the junction kept 14 bases outside the gene matches. CDR1 and CDR2 from the germline V gene are LNHDA and SQIVND (reference sequence). The CDR3 spells CASSMFPSGVQSSYEQYF. The CDR3 DNA reads as TGTGCCAGTAGTATGTTCCCTAGCGGCGTCCAAAGCTCCTACGAGCAGTACTTC. The entire variable domain, with the rest obtained from reference TRBV19 and TRBJ2-7, is as follows: DGGITQSPKYLFRKEGQNVTLSCEQNLNHDAMYWYRQDPGQGLRLIYYSQIVNDFQKGDIAEGYSVSREKKESFPLTVTSAQKNPTAFYLCASSMFPSGVQSSYEQYFGPGTRLTVT.

The gene calls are TRBV5-1 and TRBJ2-7, with TRBD2 as a possible D gene (5 bases). This CDR3 is 15 amino acids long. Germline V lookup: CDR1 SGHRS, CDR2 YFSETQ. V lost 0 bases, J lost 5 bases, and 15 bases lay in between. The CDR3 DNA follows: TGCGCCAGCAGCTTGGCGGTCGTCAGGCGGGACGAGCAGTACTTC. Its translation is CASSLAVVRRDEQYF. Complete variable domain (other parts from reference TRBV5-1 and TRBJ2-7): KAGVTQTPRYLIKTRGQQVTLSCSPISGHRSVSWYQQTPGQGLQFLFEYFSETQRNKGNFPGRFSGRQFSNSRSEMNVSTLELGDSALYLCASSLAVVRRDEQYFGPGTRLTVT.

This clone was counted between two and nine times. The genes are TRBV4-1 and TRBJ2-3; the match to TRBD2 covers 12 bases. The germline V gene has CDR1 MGHRA and CDR2 YSYEKL. The CDR3 contains 19 residues. The V gene end was trimmed by 2 bases and the J gene end by 5 bases; junction bases not matched to a gene: 14. The CDR3 here is CASSQRGLAGGRREDTQYF. CDR3 DNA: TGCGCCAGCAGCCAACGAGGGCTAGCGGGAGGGCGGAGAGAAGATACGCAGTATTTT.

The chain joins TRBV6-1 to TRBJ2-7, with 8 bases that match TRBD2. V lost 4 bases to trimming and J lost 1 base; unmatched junction nucleotides: 3. The CDR3 contains 14 residues. Germline V lookup: CDR1 MNHNS, CDR2 SASEGT. The DNA of the CDR3 is TGTGCCAGCAGTGTGGGACTAGATTCCTACGAGCAGTACTTC. Encoded protein: CASSVGLDSYEQYF.

This clone was counted at least ten times. The rearrangement uses TRBV18 and TRBJ1-1; 11 bases align to TRBD1. The V gene's germline CDR1 is KGHSH and CDR2 LQKENI. The CDR3 runs 15 residues. V dropped 3 bases and J dropped 11; count of bases not matched to a gene: 11. CDR3 sequence reads: CASSPPSDRGRKAFF. For the CDR3, the DNA is TGTGCCAGCTCACCGCCATCGGACAGGGGGCGCAAGGCTTTCTTT.

This chain links TRBV6-1 with TRBJ1-5; D gene unclear. With 5 bases removed from V and 4 bases from J, the gap between germline ends came to 9 bases. Germline-derived CDR1 and CDR2 are MNHNS and SASEGT. The CDR3 has 13 residues. The CDR3 nucleotides read TGTGCCAGCAGTAACTCAGGAAATCAGCCCCAGCATTTT. This gives the protein CASSNSGNQPQHF.

V gene TRBV7-8 combines with J gene TRBJ2-3, with 12 bases fitting TRBD2. Germline trimming cut 4 bases from V and 5 bases from J; bases unmatched to any gene: 1. The CDR3 is 14 residues long. CDR1 SGHVS and CDR2 FQNEAQ come from the germline V gene. The CDR3 DNA sequence: TGTGCCAGCAGCTCGGGACTAGCGGGAGATACGCAGTATTTT. Residues: CASSSGLAGDTQYF.